This entry features one TCR beta chain sequence. Its antigen is undetermined. This record comes from a study of OX40 agonist ivuxolimab in advanced cancers. Study-level information: Males comprised 82.7% of the group, whose mean age was about 62 years (range about 20 to 90). General study results and limits: Partial responders at 0.1-3.0 mg/kg had among the lowest clonal expansion.

Using immunoSEQ multiplex PCR, the repertoire was profiled, and TCRdb retains in-frame clones only, with some absent. The sample contains 70,000 to 100,000 clones, 65% to 90% of which appear only once. Germline CDR1 MDHEN, CDR2 SYDVKM. The CDR3 sequence is 14 residues long. Trimming removed 1 base from V and 7 bases from J, with 13 bases in between. The specimen was CD4+ or CD8+ T cells sorted from blood, collected in a trial of the OX40 agonist ivuxolimab. The chain joins TRBV28 to TRBJ1-2, with D perhaps matching TRBD1 (5 bases). This clonotype was obtained from an adult with an advanced solid tumor such as melanoma, head and neck, liver or kidney cancer. The CDR3: CASSLFIRDGGYTF. The CDR3 coding sequence is TGTGCCAGCAGTTTATTTATCAGGGATGGTGGCTACACCTTC.